The clone carrying this TCR beta chain was observed at least ten times. This CDR3 is 15 amino acids long. CDR1 and CDR2 (germline): MNHNY, SVGAGI (reference sequence). V shed 2 bases and J shed 2 bases, with 10 bases lying between them. The iRepertoire nested amplicon-rescue multiplex PCR amplified TCR alpha and beta CDR3s from RNA. From the multiplex PCR reads, TCRdb called clonotypes with MiXCR, one entry per CDR3 protein. Of approximately 140,000 distinct CDR3 sequences detected, approximately 24% appear once; the ten largest clones hold around a quarter. This record comes from a study of glioma-infiltrating T cells.

The V and J genes are TRBV6-6 and TRBJ2-1; D is uncertain. The source of this sequence is a human donor with low-grade glioma or glioblastoma, undergoing nonglioma brain surgery, or in good health (not recorded which). The sample consisted of glioma tissue, nonneoplastic brain tissue, or PBMCs (not recorded which). This CDR3 is CASSYPTGPYNEQFF. The CDR3 DNA sequence: TGTGCCAGCAGTTACCCAACCGGACCCTACAATGAGCAGTTCTTC.